The rows below give T cell receptor beta chains drawn from one sample of a study of T cell repertoires in cytomegalovirus infection. TCRdb fed the reads into MiXCR, producing one record per CDR3 protein. The repertoire holds about 63,000 distinct CDR3 sequences, 20% to 25% seen once, with around 70% in the top ten. These receptors have no identified antigens. The sample in question was CD8+ T cells from cultured PBMCs, obtained from culture after CMV antigen stimulation. The source is a human donor in good health (CMV status not recorded). Some clones in this sample may be carry-over from other donors' samples. Each CDR3 is given with its conserved first and last residue. Fields, in order: clone size, J gene, D gene, CDR3 length, V gene, CDR3 DNA, CDR3 protein. The D gene is left open where the match is weak. Size tells how often a clone was seen (once, few, many) or the class of an expanded clone, and some rows leave it out.

clone_size: .; j_call: TRBJ1-4; d_call: .; cdr3_length: 16; v_call: TRBV6-5; cdr3_nt: TGTGCCAGCAGTTACCCTGAGTGGGGGGGCGACGAAAAACTGTTTTTT; cdr3_aa: CASSYPEWGGDEKLFF
clone_size: .; j_call: TRBJ1-1; d_call: TRBD1; cdr3_length: 14; v_call: TRBV9; cdr3_nt: TGTGCCAGCAGCGTAGAACAGGGGAGCACTGAAGCTTTCTTT; cdr3_aa: CASSVEQGSTEAFF
clone_size: .; j_call: TRBJ1-2; d_call: .; cdr3_length: 13; v_call: TRBV9; cdr3_nt: TGTGCCAGCAGTTCACAGGGTCCGGGTGGCTACACCTTC; cdr3_aa: CASSSQGPGGYTF
clone_size: many; j_call: TRBJ2-3; d_call: TRBD2; cdr3_length: 15; v_call: TRBV7-2; cdr3_nt: TGTGCCAGCATGTCTAGCGGGGGACTGCCAGATACGCAGTATTTT; cdr3_aa: CASMSSGGLPDTQYF
clone_size: few; j_call: TRBJ2-7; d_call: .; cdr3_length: 11; v_call: TRBV6-1; cdr3_nt: TGTGCCATACATTGGGGGGACGAGCAGTACTTC; cdr3_aa: CAIHWGDEQYF
clone_size: many; j_call: TRBJ2-3; d_call: .; cdr3_length: 14; v_call: TRBV7-2; cdr3_nt: TGTGCCAGCAGCTTAGAGATCGTCGCTGATACGCAGTATTTT; cdr3_aa: CASSLEIVADTQYF
clone_size: .; j_call: TRBJ2-7; d_call: .; cdr3_length: 16; v_call: TRBV12-3/TRBV12-4; cdr3_nt: TGTGCCAGCAGCCCAACCGGTACGGCGGCGAGCTACGAGCAGTACTTC; cdr3_aa: CASSPTGTAASYEQYF
clone_size: few; j_call: TRBJ2-3; d_call: .; cdr3_length: 15; v_call: TRBV27; cdr3_nt: TGTGCCAGCAGTTTATTACCCGGTCTCTCAGATACGCAGTATTTT; cdr3_aa: CASSLLPGLSDTQYF
clone_size: .; j_call: TRBJ1-4; d_call: .; cdr3_length: 16; v_call: TRBV5-1; cdr3_nt: TGCGCCAGCAGCTTGGAGGCGTTCGCAACTAATGAAAAACTGTTTTTT; cdr3_aa: CASSLEAFATNEKLFF
clone_size: .; j_call: TRBJ1-5; d_call: TRBD1; cdr3_length: 15; v_call: TRBV5-5; cdr3_nt: TGTGCCAGCAGCCAATCACAGGGGATTAATCAGCCCCAGCATTTT; cdr3_aa: CASSQSQGINQPQHF
clone_size: .; j_call: TRBJ2-3; d_call: .; cdr3_length: 13; v_call: TRBV27; cdr3_nt: TGTGCCAGCAGTTTGTCCCGAATCGATACGCAGTATTTT; cdr3_aa: CASSLSRIDTQYF
clone_size: few; j_call: TRBJ2-7; d_call: .; cdr3_length: 14; v_call: TRBV7-2; cdr3_nt: TGTGCCAGCAGCCTCAGGGGGGGGGACCACGAGCAGTACTTC; cdr3_aa: CASSLRGGDHEQYF
clone_size: .; j_call: TRBJ2-3; d_call: .; cdr3_length: 14; v_call: TRBV6-5; cdr3_nt: TGTGCCAGTAATCCGAACAGGGTATCAGATACGCAGTATTTT; cdr3_aa: CASNPNRVSDTQYF
clone_size: .; j_call: TRBJ1-1; d_call: .; cdr3_length: 12; v_call: TRBV7-9; cdr3_nt: TGTGCCAGCAGGCAAGATGCAGCCGAAGCTTTCTTT; cdr3_aa: CASRQDAAEAFF
clone_size: .; j_call: TRBJ2-7; d_call: .; cdr3_length: 11; v_call: TRBV12-3/TRBV12-4; cdr3_nt: TGTGCCAGCAGTTTAAGTCGCGAGCAGTACTTC; cdr3_aa: CASSLSREQYF
clone_size: few; j_call: TRBJ2-1; d_call: TRBD2; cdr3_length: 18; v_call: TRBV7-2; cdr3_nt: TGTGCCAGCAGCTTAAGTTTGTCTAGCGGGAGCTCCTACAATGAGCAGTTCTTC; cdr3_aa: CASSLSLSSGSSYNEQFF
clone_size: .; j_call: TRBJ1-6; d_call: TRBD1; cdr3_length: 17; v_call: TRBV6-1; cdr3_nt: TGTGCCAGCAGCCACTCCTACAGGGGAGACAGGTTCGGACCCCTCCACTTT; cdr3_aa: CASSHSYRGDRFGPLHF
clone_size: .; j_call: TRBJ1-5; d_call: .; cdr3_length: 14; v_call: TRBV12-3/TRBV12-4; cdr3_nt: TGTGCCAGCAGTTCTGGGCGGTCGGGGGGACCCCAGCATTTT; cdr3_aa: CASSSGRSGGPQHF
clone_size: few; j_call: TRBJ2-1; d_call: .; cdr3_length: 14; v_call: TRBV7-8; cdr3_nt: TGTGCCAGCAGCTCTCCTTCTCACGGCGATGAGCAGTTCTTC; cdr3_aa: CASSSPSHGDEQFF
clone_size: .; j_call: TRBJ1-5; d_call: TRBD1; cdr3_length: 16; v_call: TRBV7-2; cdr3_nt: TGTGCCAGCAGCTTAGCGGGACAGTTAAGCAATCAGCCCCAGCATTTT; cdr3_aa: CASSLAGQLSNQPQHF
clone_size: .; j_call: TRBJ2-1; d_call: .; cdr3_length: 15; v_call: TRBV27; cdr3_nt: TGTGCCAGCAACCACAGGTTAAGCTCCTACAATGAGCAGTTCTTC; cdr3_aa: CASNHRLSSYNEQFF
clone_size: few; j_call: TRBJ1-5; d_call: TRBD1; cdr3_length: 15; v_call: TRBV27; cdr3_nt: TGTGCCAGCAGCATCAGGGGGCTGGCAGATAAGCCCCAGCATTTT; cdr3_aa: CASSIRGLADKPQHF
clone_size: .; j_call: TRBJ2-1; d_call: .; cdr3_length: 13; v_call: TRBV4-3; cdr3_nt: TGCGCCAGCAGCCAAGGGGGGATCAATGAGCAGTTCTTC; cdr3_aa: CASSQGGINEQFF
clone_size: .; j_call: TRBJ2-5; d_call: TRBD2; cdr3_length: 14; v_call: TRBV12-3/TRBV12-4; cdr3_nt: TGTGCCAGCAGTCGTGGGACTAGCGCAGAGACCCAGTACTTC; cdr3_aa: CASSRGTSAETQYF
clone_size: .; j_call: TRBJ2-1; d_call: .; cdr3_length: 15; v_call: TRBV19; cdr3_nt: TGTGCCAGTAGTATTCCAGGGGCAACGGGCAATGAGCAGTTCTTC; cdr3_aa: CASSIPGATGNEQFF
clone_size: few; j_call: TRBJ2-1; d_call: TRBD2; cdr3_length: 15; v_call: TRBV9; cdr3_nt: TGTGCCAGCAGCGTTCTAGCGGGAGGACGGGATGAGCAGTTCTTC; cdr3_aa: CASSVLAGGRDEQFF
clone_size: .; j_call: TRBJ1-1; d_call: .; cdr3_length: 15; v_call: TRBV4-3; cdr3_nt: TGCGCCAGCAGCCAAGATGTCGACGGAAACACTGAAGCTTTCTTT; cdr3_aa: CASSQDVDGNTEAFF
clone_size: few; j_call: TRBJ1-1; d_call: .; cdr3_length: 16; v_call: TRBV12-5; cdr3_nt: TGTGCTAGTGGTTTGGTACCCTTCAGGGCAAGTCCTGAAGCTTTCTTT; cdr3_aa: CASGLVPFRASPEAFF
clone_size: .; j_call: TRBJ2-2; d_call: .; cdr3_length: 18; v_call: TRBV6-2/TRBV6-3; cdr3_nt: TGTGCCAGCAGTTACTCTATTGGGGGTAGCTCGAACACCGGGGAGCTGTTTTTT; cdr3_aa: CASSYSIGGSSNTGELFF
clone_size: few; j_call: TRBJ1-5; d_call: .; cdr3_length: 19; v_call: TRBV19; cdr3_nt: TGTGCCAGTAGTATAGATCCGGCGGTGGGCAGGGCCCTCAATCAGCCCCAGCATTTT; cdr3_aa: CASSIDPAVGRALNQPQHF
clone_size: .; j_call: TRBJ2-7; d_call: TRBD1; cdr3_length: 16; v_call: TRBV7-6; cdr3_nt: TGTGCCAGCAGCTTAGGGGGGACAGGGGGCACCTACGAGCAGTACTTC; cdr3_aa: CASSLGGTGGTYEQYF
clone_size: .; j_call: TRBJ1-2; d_call: .; cdr3_length: 13; v_call: TRBV12-5; cdr3_nt: TGTGCTAGTGGTACCAGGGAAATCTATGGCTACACCTTC; cdr3_aa: CASGTREIYGYTF
clone_size: few; j_call: TRBJ2-7; d_call: .; cdr3_length: 13; v_call: TRBV15; cdr3_nt: TGTGCCACCAGCAGAGATTTACCAGGCGAGCAGTACTTC; cdr3_aa: CATSRDLPGEQYF
clone_size: .; j_call: TRBJ1-2; d_call: TRBD1; cdr3_length: 15; v_call: TRBV12-3/TRBV12-4; cdr3_nt: TGTGCCAGCAGTTTATCTACAGGGGGTGCATATGGCTACACCTTC; cdr3_aa: CASSLSTGGAYGYTF
clone_size: few; j_call: TRBJ1-1; d_call: TRBD1; cdr3_length: 13; v_call: TRBV7-8; cdr3_nt: TGTGCCAGCACCAGGGGGGTGAACACTGAAGCTTTCTTT; cdr3_aa: CASTRGVNTEAFF
clone_size: few; j_call: TRBJ1-2; d_call: .; cdr3_length: 12; v_call: TRBV5-6; cdr3_nt: TGTGCCAGCAGCGCCTTCCAGGATGGCTACACCTTC; cdr3_aa: CASSAFQDGYTF
clone_size: .; j_call: TRBJ2-7; d_call: .; cdr3_length: 13; v_call: TRBV6-1; cdr3_nt: TGTGCCAGCACGCGGGGACGCGTGTACGAGCAGTACTTC; cdr3_aa: CASTRGRVYEQYF
clone_size: few; j_call: TRBJ1-2; d_call: TRBD1; cdr3_length: 15; v_call: TRBV7-9; cdr3_nt: TGTGCCAGCAGCCGCGGGACAGGGGATCAGCATGGCTACACCTTC; cdr3_aa: CASSRGTGDQHGYTF
clone_size: few; j_call: TRBJ2-7; d_call: TRBD1; cdr3_length: 15; v_call: TRBV19; cdr3_nt: TGTGCCAGTACGGAGGGACAGGGGCCTGCCTACGAGCAGTACTTC; cdr3_aa: CASTEGQGPAYEQYF
clone_size: few; j_call: TRBJ2-5; d_call: .; cdr3_length: 18; v_call: TRBV7-8; cdr3_nt: TGTGCCAGCAGCTTATCGGGGTCTCTGGGAGTGCCCTGGGAGACCCAGTACTTC; cdr3_aa: CASSLSGSLGVPWETQYF
clone_size: .; j_call: TRBJ2-1; d_call: .; cdr3_length: 15; v_call: TRBV15; cdr3_nt: TGTGCCACCAGCAGAGTTCGTCAGGGATACAATGAGCAGTTCTTC; cdr3_aa: CATSRVRQGYNEQFF
clone_size: few; j_call: TRBJ1-1; d_call: TRBD1; cdr3_length: 12; v_call: TRBV7-8; cdr3_nt: TGTGCCAGCAGCCTGGGACAGCTTGAAGCTTTCTTT; cdr3_aa: CASSLGQLEAFF
clone_size: many; j_call: TRBJ1-4; d_call: .; cdr3_length: 14; v_call: TRBV12-3/TRBV12-4; cdr3_nt: TGTGCCAGCAGTTTTCGGGGCGGAAATGAAAAACTGTTTTTT; cdr3_aa: CASSFRGGNEKLFF
clone_size: .; j_call: TRBJ2-3; d_call: .; cdr3_length: 13; v_call: TRBV9; cdr3_nt: TGTGCCAGCAGCGTGGACAGCACAGATACGCAGTATTTT; cdr3_aa: CASSVDSTDTQYF
clone_size: few; j_call: TRBJ1-2; d_call: .; cdr3_length: 17; v_call: TRBV7-2; cdr3_nt: TGTGCCAGCAGCTTAGATGGGACAACCGAAGATAACTATGGCTACACCTTC; cdr3_aa: CASSLDGTTEDNYGYTF
clone_size: few; j_call: TRBJ1-6; d_call: .; cdr3_length: 15; v_call: TRBV7-9; cdr3_nt: TGTGCCAGCAGCTCAAACGAAGGTTGGGGTTCACCCCTCCACTTT; cdr3_aa: CASSSNEGWGSPLHF
clone_size: few; j_call: TRBJ2-1; d_call: TRBD1; cdr3_length: 16; v_call: TRBV7-2; cdr3_nt: TGTGCCAGCAGCTCTCCCGGGACAGGGGAAGGAGATGAGCAGTTCTTC; cdr3_aa: CASSSPGTGEGDEQFF
clone_size: few; j_call: TRBJ1-1; d_call: .; cdr3_length: 11; v_call: TRBV11-2; cdr3_nt: TGTGCCAGCAGCTTAGTAGGGATAGCTTTCTTT; cdr3_aa: CASSLVGIAFF
clone_size: .; j_call: TRBJ1-1; d_call: TRBD1; cdr3_length: 16; v_call: TRBV15; cdr3_nt: TGTGCCACCAGCCGCCTGGATGACAGGGTGAACACTGAAGCTTTCTTT; cdr3_aa: CATSRLDDRVNTEAFF
clone_size: .; j_call: TRBJ1-2; d_call: .; cdr3_length: 13; v_call: TRBV7-2; cdr3_nt: TGTGCCAGCAGCGCAGGGACATTAGATGGCTACACCTTC; cdr3_aa: CASSAGTLDGYTF
clone_size: many; j_call: TRBJ2-1; d_call: TRBD1; cdr3_length: 16; v_call: TRBV7-2; cdr3_nt: TGTGCCAGCAGCTTAGACAGGGACAGGGGTGGGTATGAGCAGTTCTTC; cdr3_aa: CASSLDRDRGGYEQFF
clone_size: .; j_call: TRBJ2-1; d_call: TRBD2; cdr3_length: 14; v_call: TRBV7-9; cdr3_nt: TGTGCCAGCAGCCGTAGCGGGGGAGGCGATGAGCAGTTCTTC; cdr3_aa: CASSRSGGGDEQFF
clone_size: few; j_call: TRBJ1-5; d_call: TRBD1; cdr3_length: 16; v_call: TRBV7-2; cdr3_nt: TGTGCCAGCAGCTCGGACAGGGGATTTAGCAATCAGCCCCAGCATTTT; cdr3_aa: CASSSDRGFSNQPQHF
clone_size: .; j_call: TRBJ1-1; d_call: TRBD1; cdr3_length: 16; v_call: TRBV4-1; cdr3_nt: TGCGCCAGCAGCCATCCCCAGGGACAGCAGAACACTGAAGCTTTCTTT; cdr3_aa: CASSHPQGQQNTEAFF
clone_size: few; j_call: TRBJ2-4; d_call: .; cdr3_length: 17; v_call: TRBV18; cdr3_nt: TGTGCCAGCTCACCAAGGGACCGCGAGGGAGCCAAAAACATTCAGTACTTC; cdr3_aa: CASSPRDREGAKNIQYF
clone_size: .; j_call: TRBJ1-2; d_call: .; cdr3_length: 16; v_call: TRBV7-2; cdr3_nt: TGTGCCAGCAGCTTATTATCCCTGACAGCTAACTATGGCTACACCTTC; cdr3_aa: CASSLLSLTANYGYTF
clone_size: few; j_call: TRBJ2-7; d_call: .; cdr3_length: 16; v_call: TRBV7-9; cdr3_nt: TGTGCCAGCAGCTTTTCTCTGGAGATCCCAACCTACGAGCAGTACTTC; cdr3_aa: CASSFSLEIPTYEQYF
clone_size: .; j_call: TRBJ2-7; d_call: TRBD1; cdr3_length: 13; v_call: TRBV7-2; cdr3_nt: TGTGCCAGCAGCTGGGGGACAGCCTACGAGCAGTACTTC; cdr3_aa: CASSWGTAYEQYF
clone_size: .; j_call: TRBJ2-1; d_call: .; cdr3_length: 14; v_call: TRBV5-1; cdr3_nt: TGCGCCAGCAGCTCTCACGGACGATACAATGAGCAGTTCTTC; cdr3_aa: CASSSHGRYNEQFF
clone_size: few; j_call: TRBJ2-5; d_call: TRBD1; cdr3_length: 13; v_call: TRBV29-1; cdr3_nt: TGCAGCGTTAGGACAGGGCTACGGGAGACCCAGTACTTC; cdr3_aa: CSVRTGLRETQYF